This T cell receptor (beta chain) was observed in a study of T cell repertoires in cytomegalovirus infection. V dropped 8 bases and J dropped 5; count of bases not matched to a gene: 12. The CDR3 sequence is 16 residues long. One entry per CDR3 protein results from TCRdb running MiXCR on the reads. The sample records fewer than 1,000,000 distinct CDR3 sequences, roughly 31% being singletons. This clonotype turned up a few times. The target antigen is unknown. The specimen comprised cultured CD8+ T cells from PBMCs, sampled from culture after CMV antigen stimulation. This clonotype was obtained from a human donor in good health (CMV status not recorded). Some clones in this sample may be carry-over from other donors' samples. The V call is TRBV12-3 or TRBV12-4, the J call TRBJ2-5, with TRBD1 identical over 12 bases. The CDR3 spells CASHEPGQGARETQYF. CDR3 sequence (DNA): TGTGCCAGCCATGAACCGGGACAGGGGGCACGGGAGACCCAGTACTTC.